These 5 T cell receptor beta chains were all obtained from the same sample, sequenced in a study of T cells in tuberculosis. Cells were sorted from thawed PBMC rested overnight and stained with GMM-loaded CD1B tetramer, viability dye and anti-CD3. The lipid loaded on the CD1B tetramers was C32 glucose monomycolate from Rhodococcus equi. Sequencing was performed with immunoSEQ multiplex PCR; in TCRdb, only in-frame clones are kept and a portion is missing. There are 80,000 to 90,000 clones in the sample; roughly 88% occur only once, and about 1.9% lies in the top ten. Sample: CD1b-GMM tetramer-negative cells sorted from PBMCs. Receptors were obtained from an adult woman with latent tuberculosis.

The rearrangement uses TRBV6-5 and TRBJ2-1; 10 nucleotides align to TRBD2. This CDR3 is 15 amino acids long. Germline-derived CDR1 and CDR2 are MNHEY and SVGAGI. J gave up 4 bases and V 3 bases, and 3 bases lay outside the gene matches. This chain's CDR3 is CASSYSSGRYNEQFF. CDR3 DNA sequence: TGTGCCAGCAGTTATTCTAGCGGGAGATACAATGAGCAGTTCTTC.

V and J are TRBV29-1 and TRBJ2-3; D perhaps matches TRBD1 (5 bases). Trimming pared 5 bases from V and 0 bases from J, leaving 9 bases between. This CDR3 region has 13 residues. Per germline, CDR1 SQVTM and CDR2 ANQGSEA. The CDR3 is CSVHAGSTDTQYF. The CDR3 nucleotides are TGCAGCGTTCACGCAGGGAGCACAGATACGCAGTATTTT.

V gene TRBV27 combines with J gene TRBJ2-7; 8 bases are shared with TRBD2. J was trimmed by 5 bases and V by 0 bases; bases with no gene match: 9. The germline V gene encodes CDR1 MNHEY and CDR2 SMNVEV (reference sequence). The CDR3 consists of 16 residues. CDR3 loop: CASSLSGLAGPNEQYV. CDR3 sequence (DNA): TGTGCCAGCAGTTTATCGGGGTTAGCGGGGCCCAACGAGCAGTACGTC.

CDR3 sequence: CASSYSAAGGETQYF. CDR3 nucleotides: TGTGCCAGCAGTTACTCTGCAGCGGGGGGCGAGACCCAGTACTTC. The chain links TRBV6-6 to TRBJ2-5; 9 positions match TRBD2. Germline lookup yields CDR1 MNHNY and CDR2 SVGAGI (reference sequence). The junction had 4 bases not matched to a gene; V was cut back by 0 bases and J by 5 bases. The CDR3 sequence is 15 residues long.

This sequence joins TRBV19 and TRBJ2-1; weak D call: TRBD1 (6 bases). The CDR3 extends over 14 amino acids. The germline CDR1 and CDR2 sequences are LNHDA and SQIVND (reference sequence). The V and J ends lost 5 bases and 2 bases respectively, with 10 bases between them. DNA of the CDR3: TGTGCCAGTAGTTTCCGGACAGCCTACAATGAGCAGTTCTTC. Encoded protein: CASSFRTAYNEQFF. The full variable domain, its missing parts supplied by reference TRBV19 and TRBJ2-1, is DGGITQSPKYLFRKEGQNVTLSCEQNLNHDAMYWYRQDPGQGLRLIYYSQIVNDFQKGDIAEGYSVSREKKESFPLTVTSAQKNPTAFYLCASSFRTAYNEQFFGPGTRLTVL.